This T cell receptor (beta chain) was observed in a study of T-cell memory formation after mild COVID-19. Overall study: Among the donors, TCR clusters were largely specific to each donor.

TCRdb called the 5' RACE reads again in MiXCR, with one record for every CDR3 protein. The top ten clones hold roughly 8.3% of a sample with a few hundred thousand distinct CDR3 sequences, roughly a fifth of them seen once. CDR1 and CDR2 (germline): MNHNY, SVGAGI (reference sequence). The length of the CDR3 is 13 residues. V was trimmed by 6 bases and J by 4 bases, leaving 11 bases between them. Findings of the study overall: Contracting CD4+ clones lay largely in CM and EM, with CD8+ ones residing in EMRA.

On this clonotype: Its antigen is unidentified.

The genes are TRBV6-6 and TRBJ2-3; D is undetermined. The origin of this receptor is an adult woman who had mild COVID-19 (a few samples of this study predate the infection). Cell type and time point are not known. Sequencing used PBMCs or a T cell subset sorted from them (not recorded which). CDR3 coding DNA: TGTGCCAGCAGCCGCACTACGGCAGATACGCAGTATTTT. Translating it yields CASSRTTADTQYF.